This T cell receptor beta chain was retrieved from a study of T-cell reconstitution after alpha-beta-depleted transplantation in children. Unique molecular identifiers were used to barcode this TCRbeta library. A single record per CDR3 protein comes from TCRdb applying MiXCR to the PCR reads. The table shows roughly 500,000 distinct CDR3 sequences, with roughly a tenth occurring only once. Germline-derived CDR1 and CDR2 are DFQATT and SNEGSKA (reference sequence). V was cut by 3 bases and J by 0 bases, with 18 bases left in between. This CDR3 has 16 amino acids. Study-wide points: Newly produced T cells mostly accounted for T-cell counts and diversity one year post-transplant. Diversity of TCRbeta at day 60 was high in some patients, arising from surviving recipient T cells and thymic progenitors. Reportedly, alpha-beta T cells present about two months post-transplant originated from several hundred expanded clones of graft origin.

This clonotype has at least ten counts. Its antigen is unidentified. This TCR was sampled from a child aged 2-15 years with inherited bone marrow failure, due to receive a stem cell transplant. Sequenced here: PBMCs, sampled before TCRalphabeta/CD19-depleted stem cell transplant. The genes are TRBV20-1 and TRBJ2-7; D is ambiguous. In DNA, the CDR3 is TGCAGTGCTAGCATTGCTGCCCTAACTTCCTCCTACGAGCAGTACTTC. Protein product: CSASIAALTSSYEQYF.